This T cell receptor beta chain was found in a study of T cells after posttransplantation cyclophosphamide. Study findings and constraints: Donor CD8+ memory clones often dominated recipient blood repertoires at later times. After PTCy, TRB diversity resembled that of CNI/methotrexate controls. TRB overlap between skin or GI tissue T cells and blood was limited.

Treatment was busulfan-fludarabine conditioning, a marrow graft, and cyclophosphamide on days +3 and +4. The CDR3 runs 19 residues. As regards this clone: Its antigen is still unknown.

The method was immunoSEQ multiplex PCR; TCRdb's version includes in-frame clones alone and lacks a portion of them. The data hold about 8,000 clones, with approximately 85% observed a single time. Here the sequenced sample was CD4+ T cells sorted from blood, taken 1162 days after allogeneic stem cell transplant with posttransplant cyclophosphamide. V gene TRBV21-1 combines with J gene TRBJ2-1; TRBD2 was called by the table and not checked on the DNA. TRBV21-1 is a pseudogene locus. This TCR was sampled from a female patient aged 40-50 years who received an allogeneic stem cell transplant from a related donor, was CMV-positive, and had no GVHD. Some of these T cells may belong to the graft donor. In DNA form, the CDR3 reads TGTGCCAGCAGCTACAAAGAAGGGAGCGGGGGGGCCAATTACAATGAGCAGTTCTTC. Its protein is CASSYKEGSGGANYNEQFF.